These T cell receptor beta chains were read from a single sample in a study of cytomegalovirus exposure and HLA in healthy donors. TCRdb keeps only in-frame clones here, not all; method: immunoSEQ multiplex PCR. The data show tens of thousands of clones, less than 70% seen once. Input material: PBMCs. These receptors were taken from a woman in her 30s in good health and CMV-seronegative. Both conserved end residues are part of each CDR3. The D gene is left open where the match is weak. Clone size is not always given. Where it is, it says once, few, many or a class for expanded clones.

V: TRBV6-6; J: TRBJ1-6; D: TRBD1; size: NA; length: 15; DNA: TGTGCCAGCAGAGCGGGACAGGGGTGGAGTTCACCCCTCCACTTT; CDR3: CASRAGQGWSSPLHF
V: TRBV25-1; J: TRBJ1-2; D: NA; size: NA; length: 15; DNA: TGTGCCAGCAGTGAGATGCAGGGTGTCAGGCTTGGCTACACCTTC; CDR3: CASSEMQGVRLGYTF
V: TRBV5-4; J: TRBJ2-1; D: TRBD2; size: NA; length: 15; DNA: TGTGCCAGCAGCCTGGGACTAGCGGCCTACAATGAGCAGTTCTTC; CDR3: CASSLGLAAYNEQFF
V: TRBV9; J: TRBJ1-5; D: NA; size: NA; length: 13; DNA: TGTGCCAGCAGCGTTCAGATCAATCAGCCCCAGCATTTT; CDR3: CASSVQINQPQHF
V: TRBV7-7; J: TRBJ2-2; D: TRBD2; size: NA; length: 18; DNA: TGTGCTAGCAGCTCCGGACTAGCGGGGGGCCTTAACACCGGGGAGCTGTTTTTT; CDR3: CASSSGLAGGLNTGELFF
V: TRBV6-5; J: TRBJ2-7; D: TRBD2; size: NA; length: 15; DNA: TGTGCCAGCAGTTACGGCGCGGGGGGCCCCTACGAGCAGTACTTC; CDR3: CASSYGAGGPYEQYF
V: TRBV7-3; J: TRBJ2-3; D: TRBD2; size: NA; length: 22; DNA: TGTGCCAGCAGCCTCTCATCTTTGACTAGCGGGGGGGCTCAGAGTAGCACAGATACGCAGTATTTT; CDR3: CASSLSSLTSGGAQSSTDTQYF
V: TRBV28; J: TRBJ2-7; D: TRBD1; size: once; length: 16; DNA: TGTGCCAGCAGTTCAAGATCACAGGGGGCGAACTACGAGCAGTACTTC; CDR3: CASSSRSQGANYEQYF
V: TRBV7-9; J: TRBJ2-3; D: NA; size: NA; length: 15; DNA: TGTGCCAGCAGGACGGGTACCCGCTTGGCAGATACGCAGTATTTT; CDR3: CASRTGTRLADTQYF
V: TRBV6-5; J: TRBJ2-7; D: TRBD1; size: NA; length: 14; DNA: TGTGCCAGCAGCCCGGACAGGGGGACCTACGAGCAGTACTTC; CDR3: CASSPDRGTYEQYF
V: TRBV30; J: TRBJ2-1; D: TRBD1; size: NA; length: 14; DNA: TGTGCCTGGGATGACAGGGTTCCCTACAATGAGCAGTTCTTC; CDR3: CAWDDRVPYNEQFF
V: TRBV6-6; J: TRBJ2-5; D: TRBD1; size: few; length: 14; DNA: TGTGCCAGCAGTTACTCGGACAGGGGTGAGACCCAGTACTTC; CDR3: CASSYSDRGETQYF
V: TRBV4-1; J: TRBJ2-1; D: TRBD1; size: NA; length: 15; DNA: TGCGCCAGCAGCCCGTGGACAGGGCGCGCCAATGAGCAGTTCTTC; CDR3: CASSPWTGRANEQFF
V: TRBV12-1; J: TRBJ2-1; D: NA; size: NA; length: 15; DNA: TGTGCCAGCAGCTCGAGCGGGGGGTCATACAATGAGCAGTTCTTC; CDR3: CASSSSGGSYNEQFF
V: TRBV6-1; J: TRBJ2-5; D: TRBD2; size: few; length: 15; DNA: TGTGCCAGCAGTGACCTAGCGGGGGGGCAGGAGACCCAGTACTTC; CDR3: CASSDLAGGQETQYF
V: TRBV11-2; J: TRBJ2-5; D: TRBD1; size: NA; length: 14; DNA: TGTGCCAGCAGCCCTCAAGGGGGCTTTGAGACCCAGTACTTC; CDR3: CASSPQGGFETQYF
V: TRBV14; J: TRBJ1-3; D: TRBD1; size: NA; length: 15; DNA: TGTGCCAGCAGCCAAGCAGGGGGCGCCGGAAACACCATATATTTT; CDR3: CASSQAGGAGNTIYF
V: TRBV13; J: TRBJ2-1; D: TRBD1; size: NA; length: 19; DNA: TGTGCCAGCAGCCCAGTTGGGGACAGGGGGCGCAATGCCTACAATGAGCAGTTCTTC; CDR3: CASSPVGDRGRNAYNEQFF
V: TRBV4-3; J: TRBJ2-5; D: TRBD2; size: NA; length: 18; DNA: TGCGCCAGCAGCCTAGACCGAGGGACTAGCGGACCCCAAGAGACCCAGTACTTC; CDR3: CASSLDRGTSGPQETQYF
V: TRBV5-1; J: TRBJ1-1; D: NA; size: NA; length: 13; DNA: TGCGCCAGCAGCTTGGTAGGGACACTTGAGGCTTTCTTT; CDR3: CASSLVGTLEAFF
V: TRBV14; J: TRBJ1-3; D: TRBD1; size: NA; length: 20; DNA: TGTGCCAGCAGCTCCGAACAGGGGACCATCTTTCAAACATCTGGAAACACCATATATTTT; CDR3: CASSSEQGTIFQTSGNTIYF
V: TRBV29-1; J: TRBJ2-7; D: NA; size: NA; length: 13; DNA: TGCAGCGTTGGAAGGACAGACGCCTCCGAGCAGTACTTC; CDR3: CSVGRTDASEQYF
V: TRBV4-1; J: TRBJ2-1; D: NA; size: NA; length: 13; DNA: TGCGCCAGCAGCCAGGGGCGTGGCGATGAGCAGTTCTTC; CDR3: CASSQGRGDEQFF
V: TRBV2; J: TRBJ2-7; D: NA; size: NA; length: 12; DNA: TGTGCCAGCACTCCCACCAACTACGAGCAGTACTTC; CDR3: CASTPTNYEQYF
V: TRBV4-3; J: TRBJ2-3; D: NA; size: few; length: 15; DNA: TGCGCCAGCAGCCAAGACGGTTGCAGCACAGATACGCAGTATTTT; CDR3: CASSQDGCSTDTQYF
V: TRBV5-1; J: TRBJ1-1; D: NA; size: NA; length: 12; DNA: TGCGCCAGCAGCTTGGCTAACACTGAAGCTTTCTTT; CDR3: CASSLANTEAFF
V: TRBV30; J: TRBJ1-5; D: NA; size: NA; length: 13; DNA: TGTGCCTGGAGTGTACGCGGGGATCAGCCCCAGCATTTT; CDR3: CAWSVRGDQPQHF
V: TRBV20-1; J: TRBJ2-1; D: TRBD2; size: NA; length: 11; DNA: TGCAGTGGACTAATAGCGGGCGAGCAGTTCTTC; CDR3: CSGLIAGEQFF
V: TRBV7-8; J: TRBJ1-4; D: TRBD1; size: NA; length: 15; DNA: TGTGCCAGCAGCTGGACAGGGGCCCCTAATGAAAAACTGTTTTTT; CDR3: CASSWTGAPNEKLFF
V: TRBV7-2; J: TRBJ1-1; D: NA; size: NA; length: 15; DNA: TGTGCCAGCAGATATAGCCCACCCATGAACACTGAAGCTTTCTTT; CDR3: CASRYSPPMNTEAFF
V: TRBV5-1; J: TRBJ2-3; D: TRBD2; size: NA; length: 14; DNA: TGCGCCAGCAGCCTGACTAGCAGCACAGATACGCAGTATTTT; CDR3: CASSLTSSTDTQYF
V: TRBV29-1; J: TRBJ2-7; D: NA; size: NA; length: 12; DNA: TGCAGCGCTTTGACAGCCCTTTCCGAGCAGTACTTC; CDR3: CSALTALSEQYF
V: TRBV14; J: TRBJ2-5; D: TRBD1; size: NA; length: 15; DNA: TGTGCCAGCAGCCATCGCCGGGACAGGGAAGAGACCCAGTACTTC; CDR3: CASSHRRDREETQYF
V: TRBV6-1; J: TRBJ1-2; D: NA; size: NA; length: 15; DNA: TGTGCCAGCAGTGAAGGTACTGGAGGATTCTATGGCTACACCTTC; CDR3: CASSEGTGGFYGYTF
V: TRBV28; J: TRBJ1-1; D: TRBD1; size: NA; length: 13; DNA: TGTGCCAGCAGTGCCCCGGGACAGGGGAAAGCTTTCTTT; CDR3: CASSAPGQGKAFF
V: TRBV4-3; J: TRBJ2-3; D: NA; size: NA; length: 14; DNA: TGCGCCAGCAGCCCCTCGCGGGCATGGGATACGCAGTATTTT; CDR3: CASSPSRAWDTQYF
V: TRBV5-1; J: TRBJ2-7; D: NA; size: few; length: 16; DNA: TGCGCCAGCAGCGGACAGATTACTACCCATTCCTACGAGCAGTACTTC; CDR3: CASSGQITTHSYEQYF
V: TRBV18; J: TRBJ2-5; D: NA; size: NA; length: 15; DNA: TGTGCCAGCTCACCACTTAACAGGAGAGAAGAGACCCAGTACTTC; CDR3: CASSPLNRREETQYF
V: TRBV19; J: TRBJ2-1; D: NA; size: once; length: 12; DNA: TGTGCCAGTAGTAACAGGGTAGATGAGCAGTTCTTC; CDR3: CASSNRVDEQFF
V: TRBV2; J: TRBJ1-4; D: NA; size: few; length: 15; DNA: TGTGCCAGCAGTGTTGTGGGGCAGGGGCTTGAAAAACTGTTTTTT; CDR3: CASSVVGQGLEKLFF
V: TRBV19; J: TRBJ1-1; D: TRBD1; size: NA; length: 15; DNA: TGTGCCAGTAGTATTCTAGGACAGGGAGGCACTGAAGCTTTCTTT; CDR3: CASSILGQGGTEAFF
V: TRBV2; J: TRBJ1-1; D: TRBD1; size: few; length: 15; DNA: TGTGCCAGCAGGTTGGACAGGGGGCGTAACACTGAAGCTTTCTTT; CDR3: CASRLDRGRNTEAFF
V: TRBV27; J: TRBJ2-7; D: NA; size: NA; length: 15; DNA: TGTGCCAGCAGTTCCAGACAGGCCGGGGTTTACGAGCAGTACTTC; CDR3: CASSSRQAGVYEQYF
V: TRBV5-6; J: TRBJ1-1; D: TRBD1; size: few; length: 16; DNA: TGTGCCAGCAGCCTGCGGGACAGGGGGCGTCGGACTGAAGCTTTCTTT; CDR3: CASSLRDRGRRTEAFF
V: TRBV6-5; J: TRBJ2-7; D: TRBD1; size: once; length: 14; DNA: TGTGCCAGCAGTTCCATGGACAGGGTCGACGAGCAGTACTTC; CDR3: CASSSMDRVDEQYF
V: TRBV7-6; J: TRBJ1-2; D: TRBD1; size: NA; length: 15; DNA: TGTGCCAGCAGCCCCGAAGCCGGGACAGGGCACGGCTACACCTTC; CDR3: CASSPEAGTGHGYTF
V: TRBV7-8; J: TRBJ2-1; D: TRBD2; size: NA; length: 16; DNA: TGTGCCAGCAGCCCGTACCGACTAGCGGGGGGGTATGAGCAGTTCTTC; CDR3: CASSPYRLAGGYEQFF
V: TRBV7-6; J: TRBJ1-6; D: NA; size: NA; length: 16; DNA: TGTGCCAGCAGCTTAGCAGTGAGCTCCTATAATTCACCCCTCCACTTT; CDR3: CASSLAVSSYNSPLHF
V: TRBV11-2; J: TRBJ2-3; D: TRBD2; size: NA; length: 16; DNA: TGTGCCAGCAGCTTCCGGGGGGGGGAATTCACAGATACGCAGTATTTT; CDR3: CASSFRGGEFTDTQYF